This T cell receptor (beta chain) was sequenced for a study of PD-1 blockade in mismatch repair-deficient tumors. At the level of the study: All were previously treated, progressing patients with approximately 11 mismatch repair-deficient cancer types.

Per germline, CDR1 GTSNPN and CDR2 SVGIG (reference sequence). The CDR3 runs 15 residues. Deletions cut 3 bases from V and 4 bases from J, with 15 bases between. Every patient had mismatch repair deficiency by PCR or immunohistochemistry. TCRs were sequenced from a few patients responding to pembrolizumab. This clone has a single count. Its antigen is currently unknown. Study-level results: After pembrolizumab, tumor-resident clones rose rapidly, then generally contracted before radiologic responses.

Repertoires were generated with immunoSEQ multiplex PCR, while TCRdb's copy carries only in-frame clones and drops some. The data show approximately 79,000 clones, approximately 80% seen once. This sample comprised peripheral blood, obtained 44 weeks after starting pembrolizumab. This chain links TRBV30 with TRBJ2-2; unclear D gene. This clonotype originated in an adult with mismatch repair-deficient cancer. The CDR3 region is CAWRALASVTGELFF. DNA for the CDR3: TGTGCCTGGAGGGCCCTGGCTTCAGTCACCGGGGAGCTGTTTTTT.